This TCR beta chain was sequenced for a study of T-cell reconstitution after alpha-beta-depleted transplantation in children. The study, taken as a whole, reports: Recipient T cells and thymic progenitors that survived were the source of the high TCRbeta diversity seen at day 60 in some patients. Reported findings indicate that, about two months after transplant, alpha-beta T cells came from several hundred expanded clones, which were derived from non-depleted graft cells.

This clonotype was observed at least ten times. Its antigen is unknown. Preparation of the TCRbeta library involved a method that used unique molecular identifiers. TCRdb analysed the PCR reads with MiXCR anew, one entry per CDR3 protein. The sample gives 440,000 or so distinct CDR3 sequences, around two fifths of which show up once; approximately 30% is in the top ten. The sequence was collected from a girl aged 2 to 10 with aplastic anemia, due to receive a stem cell transplant. The material sequenced was PBMCs, taken before TCRalphabeta/CD19-depleted stem cell transplant.

CDR3 sequence (DNA): TGCAGTGCTCTCACCAATGCGCACAATGAGCAGTTCTTC. This sequence encodes CSALTNAHNEQFF. The chain has TRBV20-1 and TRBJ2-1; no definite D call. Germline V lookup: CDR1 DFQATT, CDR2 SNEGSKA (reference sequence). The CDR3 sequence is 13 residues long. V gave up 5 bases and J gave up 5 bases, with 13 bases separating them.